This entry features one T cell receptor (beta chain) sequence. Its antigen remains unidentified. Generated by immunoSEQ multiplex PCR, the TCRdb table keeps only in-frame clones and is missing some. The sample holds more than 85,000 clones; 92% are singletons and the top ten take approximately 0.069%. These data originate in a study of graft-versus-host responses after intestinal transplantation. Germline values: CDR1 SGHAT, CDR2 FQNNGV. Losses at the gene ends were 5 bases for V and 1 base for J; bases not matched to a gene: 9. This CDR3 contains 16 residues. The sequences come from unstimulated CD8+ T cells sorted from spleen or lymph node cells, collected before transplant. The chain links TRBV11-2 to TRBJ1-1; TRBD1 matches at 8 bases. The TCR was taken from a human donor who was the organ donor for an intestinal transplant. CDR3 sequence reads: CASSPLTGQANTEAFF. Here the CDR3 DNA reads TGTGCCAGCAGCCCCCTAACGGGACAGGCGAACACTGAAGCTTTCTTT.